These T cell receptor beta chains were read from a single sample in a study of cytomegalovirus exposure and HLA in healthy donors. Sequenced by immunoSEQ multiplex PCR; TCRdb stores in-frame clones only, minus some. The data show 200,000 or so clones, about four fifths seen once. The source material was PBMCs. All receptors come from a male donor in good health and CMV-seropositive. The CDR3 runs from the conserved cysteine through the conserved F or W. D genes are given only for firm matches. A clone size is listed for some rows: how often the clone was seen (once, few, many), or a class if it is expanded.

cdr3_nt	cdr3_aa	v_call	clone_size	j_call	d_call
TGTGCCAGCAGCTCCGGACAGGGGGCAGGCACCGGGGAGCTGTTTTTT	CASSSGQGAGTGELFF	TRBV7-8	.	TRBJ2-2	TRBD1
TGCAGCGTTCCCCAACGCGACAGGGTAAACACAGATACGCAGTATTTT	CSVPQRDRVNTDTQYF	TRBV29-1	.	TRBJ2-3	TRBD1
TGTGCCAGCAGCCTGACAGGGCGACGGGGCAATGAGCAGTTCTTC	CASSLTGRRGNEQFF	TRBV7-3	.	TRBJ2-1	TRBD1
TGCGCCAGCAGCTTGGATTCGACAGGGCCAAGCTACACCTTC	CASSLDSTGPSYTF	TRBV5-1	.	TRBJ1-2	TRBD1
TGTGCCAGCTCCGGACTAGCGGGGGTCCTCTACGAGCAGTACTTC	CASSGLAGVLYEQYF	TRBV2	.	TRBJ2-7	TRBD2
TGCGCCAGCAGCTTTACAGCCTACAATGAGCAGTTCTTC	CASSFTAYNEQFF	TRBV5-1	.	TRBJ2-1	.
TGTGCCAGCAGTCTAACAGGGGGCCGACAGCCCCAGCATTTT	CASSLTGGRQPQHF	TRBV27	few	TRBJ1-5	TRBD1
TGTGCCAGCAGGAATAGTCCGGGACAGGGTTCCCCCTACGAGCAGTACTTC	CASRNSPGQGSPYEQYF	TRBV7-9	.	TRBJ2-7	TRBD1
TGTGCCAGCGGATGGGGGGACACTGAAGCTTTCTTT	CASGWGDTEAFF	TRBV9	.	TRBJ1-1	.
TGTGCCAGCAGTATCCGGACTAGCTTGGATACGCAGTATTTT	CASSIRTSLDTQYF	TRBV6-5	.	TRBJ2-3	TRBD2
TGTGCCAGCAGACGACCCGGGTTAGACAATTCACCCCTCCACTTT	CASRRPGLDNSPLHF	TRBV27	.	TRBJ1-6	.
TGTGCCAGCAGCCAAGAAGGTAGCACGGAGACCCAGTACTTC	CASSQEGSTETQYF	TRBV14	.	TRBJ2-5	.
TGTGCCAGCAGTTACGGGACATCAGCTCGGGGGGACACCTTC	CASSYGTSARGDTF	TRBV28	.	TRBJ1-2	.
TGTGCCAGCAGCGTTGGGATAGCTGACAGGGAGACCCAGTACTTC	CASSVGIADRETQYF	TRBV9	.	TRBJ2-5	.
TGTGCCGGGAGTCGACCGGGATCTGGGGCCAACGTCCTGACTTTC	CAGSRPGSGANVLTF	TRBV2	.	TRBJ2-6	.
TGTGCCAGCTCACGACAGGGTTCCTACGAGCAGTACTTC	CASSRQGSYEQYF	TRBV18	.	TRBJ2-7	TRBD1
TGCGCCAGCAGCTTCGCTCATAGCGGGAGGGCCACCGGGGAGCTGTTTTTT	CASSFAHSGRATGELFF	TRBV5-1	.	TRBJ2-2	TRBD2
TGTGCCAGCAGTTTATTACAGGGGGCCGAGCAGTACTTC	CASSLLQGAEQYF	TRBV27	.	TRBJ2-7	TRBD1
TGTGCCAGCAGTTCCACCGGGACAGGACCGACACGAACCTACGAGCAGTACTTC	CASSSTGTGPTRTYEQYF	TRBV28	.	TRBJ2-7	TRBD1
TGTGCCAGTACTCAACCCGGGACAGCGTGGCGTAAACTGTTTTTT	CASTQPGTAWRKLFF	TRBV19	.	TRBJ1-4	TRBD1
TGTGCCAGCAGTCCCGTGCCAGGGAATGGAAACACCATATATTTT	CASSPVPGNGNTIYF	TRBV28	.	TRBJ1-3	.
TGTGCCACCGGGACTAGCACGAACACCGGGGAGCTGTTTTTT	CATGTSTNTGELFF	TRBV6-5	.	TRBJ2-2	TRBD2
TGTGCCAGCAGCCAAGAGGACAGGCGTGAAGCTTTCTTT	CASSQEDRREAFF	TRBV4-2	.	TRBJ1-1	TRBD1
TGTGCCAGCAGCCCCACCCTGGCAGGGCCCTCGGGCTACACCTTC	CASSPTLAGPSGYTF	TRBV7-2	.	TRBJ1-2	.
TGTGCCTCCCCCGGGTCGGGGGTTAACACTGAAGCTTTCTTT	CASPGSGVNTEAFF	TRBV28	.	TRBJ1-1	.
TGTGCCAGCACCGACAGGAGGGAGACCCAGTACTTC	CASTDRRETQYF	TRBV7-6	.	TRBJ2-5	.
TGTGCCAGCGGGGACAGGGCAAACTCTTACGAGCAGTACTTC	CASGDRANSYEQYF	TRBV6-1	.	TRBJ2-7	TRBD1
TGTGCCAGCAGTGACCAAGGGGGTCAAGGCCAGCCCCAGCATTTT	CASSDQGGQGQPQHF	TRBV6-4	.	TRBJ1-5	.
TGTGCCAGCAGTTTATACGTCGCTGGGACTAGCGCTTCAAAGCAGTACTTC	CASSLYVAGTSASKQYF	TRBV27	once	TRBJ2-7	TRBD2
TGTGCCAGCAGCTTACAAGCGGAAGTCTACGAGCAGTACTTC	CASSLQAEVYEQYF	TRBV11-2	few	TRBJ2-7	.
TGTGCCAGCAGCTTACGGGGACAGGGAGGCGGAAACACCATATATTTT	CASSLRGQGGGNTIYF	TRBV13	.	TRBJ1-3	TRBD1
TGTGCCAGCAGCTTAGACGACTATAGTGAGCAGTTCTTC	CASSLDDYSEQFF	TRBV7-2	.	TRBJ2-1	.
TGTGCCAGCAGTTACTCCATAGCGGGAGAGAACTACGAGCAGTACTTC	CASSYSIAGENYEQYF	TRBV6-5	.	TRBJ2-7	TRBD2
TGCGCCAGCAGCCTGGGACAGACAAATTCACCCCTCCACTTT	CASSLGQTNSPLHF	TRBV5-1	.	TRBJ1-6	TRBD1
TGTGCCAGCAGCTTAGACCTGAGGGGGCCCTCGTACAATGAGCAGTTCTTC	CASSLDLRGPSYNEQFF	TRBV7-9	.	TRBJ2-1	TRBD1
TGTGCCAGCAGCTTCCGACTAGCGGGGGGGCAAGAGACCCAGTACTTC	CASSFRLAGGQETQYF	TRBV7-3	.	TRBJ2-5	TRBD2
TGTGCCAGCAGCTTATGGGCATGGGGGGGGGCGATTCAAGCGACCTACGAGCAGTACTTC	CASSLWAWGGAIQATYEQYF	TRBV7-6	.	TRBJ2-7	.
TGTGCCAGCACCCCCATCGGGAGAGGGGGCCCCAATGAGCAGTTCTTC	CASTPIGRGGPNEQFF	TRBV25-1	.	TRBJ2-1	.
TGTGCCAGCAGTTCCGGGACTATCACCTACGAGCAGTACTTC	CASSSGTITYEQYF	TRBV28	.	TRBJ2-7	TRBD2
TGTGCCAGCAGCCCCGCCGCGACTAGCGGCGAAGAGACCCAGTACTTC	CASSPAATSGEETQYF	TRBV5-4	.	TRBJ2-5	TRBD2
TGTGCCAGCAGCTTAGACGGGCTAGCGAGCACAGATACGCAGTATTTT	CASSLDGLASTDTQYF	TRBV7-2	.	TRBJ2-3	.